The 31 T cell receptor beta chains below all came from one sample that was sequenced in a study of blood T cells in healthy people across ages. The second PCR ran about 6 to 12 cycles with a sample-barcoded 5' primer and J-beta primers. One entry per CDR3 protein, called by TCRdb with MiXCR from the 5' RACE reads. The sample lists 1.5 million to 2 million distinct CDR3 sequences, about 32% occurring once. The source material was blood. The receptor source for this set is a woman in her 30s in good health.

This clonotype was counted at least ten times. The chain employs TRBV4-1 and TRBJ1-6; D may be TRBD1 (5 bases). The CDR3 runs to 13 residues. Germline V gene sequence: CDR1 MGHRA, CDR2 YSYEKL. V was trimmed by 1 base and J by 13 bases, leaving 11 bases between them. The CDR3, as DNA: TGCGCCAGCAGCCAAGTCCAGGGAGATCCCCTCCACTTT. Translating gives CASSQVQGDPLHF.

The sample holds many counts of this clonotype. The J gene is TRBJ2-1, the V gene TRBV27; D is ambiguous. V was pared by 2 bases and J by 2 bases, with 10 bases between. From germline, CDR1 is MNHEY and CDR2 SMNVEV (reference sequence). CDR3 length: 15 amino acids. The CDR3 bases are TGTGCCAGCAGTTTAGGGCCCCAGGCCTACAATGAGCAGTTCTTC. Amino acids: CASSLGPQAYNEQFF.

The chain has TRBV6-1 and TRBJ1-1, with TRBD1 as a possible D gene (5 bases). CDR3 length: 13 residues. Trimming removed 10 bases from V and 3 bases from J, with 15 bases in between. Germline V gives CDR1 MNHNS, CDR2 SASEGT. The CDR3 here is CATRVGTDTEAFF. The CDR3, as DNA: TGTGCCACCCGGGTAGGGACGGACACTGAAGCTTTCTTT.

V usage is TRBV5-4 and J usage is TRBJ1-1, with D hard to call. The CDR3 spans 15 residues. CDR1 is SGHNT and CDR2 is YYREEE in the germline V gene (reference sequence). The V end was cut by 0 bases, the J end by 4 bases, with 13 bases between. In DNA, the CDR3 is TGTGCCAGCAGCTTGGACTTACAGCGAGCCACTGAAGCTTTCTTT. It codes for CASSLDLQRATEAFF.

This clonotype was observed at least ten times. In DNA, the CDR3 is TGTGCCAGCAGTGAGAAACGAGCGGTGGGGCTCTCAGATACGCAGTATTTT. Amino acids: CASSEKRAVGLSDTQYF. V usage is TRBV6-1 and J usage is TRBJ2-3; D could derive from TRBD1 or TRBD2 (5 bases each). This CDR3 is 17 amino acids long. V gave up 3 bases and J gave up 4 bases, with 20 bases separating them. The germline CDR1 and CDR2 sequences are MNHNS and SASEGT.

This clonotype was observed a handful of times. V gene TRBV3-1 combines with J gene TRBJ2-7; unclear D gene. The V end was cut by 1 base, the J end by 0 bases, with 7 bases between. CDR3 length: 14 amino acids. Germline values: CDR1 LGHDT, CDR2 YNNKEL (reference sequence). The DNA for the CDR3 is TGTGCCAGCAGCCAAGGGGGTTTCTCCTACGAGCAGTACTTC. It specifies CASSQGGFSYEQYF.

J is TRBJ2-3 and V is TRBV6-5; D possibly uses TRBD1 or TRBD2 (5 bases each). The V gene lost 7 bases and the J gene lost 0 bases, with 14 bases spanning the gap. The CDR3 consists of 15 residues. Germline CDR1 is MNHEY and CDR2 is SVGAGI. The DNA for the CDR3 is TGTGCCAGCACCCCGTTTGGGGGAAGCACAGATACGCAGTATTTT. Its protein product is CASTPFGGSTDTQYF.

For this clonotype: A much larger clone lies a single base off, so this may be a read error. The V call is TRBV10-3, the J call TRBJ2-5; TRBD2 is a possible D gene (6 bases). The germline V gene has CDR1 ENHRY and CDR2 SYGVKD. The ends were cut back, 10 bases at V and 11 bases at J, with 20 bases in the middle. This CDR3 contains 12 residues. The CDR3 region has the DNA TGTGCCACTGGGGGACTTGACTACGTGCAGTACTTC. Protein product: CATGGLDYVQYF.

This clonotype was seen more than once but under ten times. The chain carries TRBV12-3 or TRBV12-4 and TRBJ2-7; D remains ambiguous. This CDR3 comprises 12 residues. V was clipped by 5 bases and J by 7 bases, with 12 bases between them. The CDR3 here is CASSPPREEQYF. The CDR3 DNA reads as TGTGCCAGCAGTCCCCCTAGGGAAGAGCAGTACTTC.

This clonotype showed up just a few times. J is TRBJ2-5 and V is TRBV20-1; 7 bases map to TRBD1. There are 14 residues in the CDR3. V lost 7 bases, J lost 2 bases, and 10 bases stayed unmatched. The germline V gene has CDR1 DFQATT and CDR2 SNEGSKA (reference sequence). The DNA for the CDR3 is TGCAGTGTCCCAGGGGACAGAAGACAAGAGACCCAGTACTTC. It specifies CSVPGDRRQETQYF.

The chain uses TRBV28 and TRBJ1-1; the match to TRBD1 covers 7 bases. The J segment lost 0 bases and the V segment lost 6 bases, leaving 4 bases of the junction unmatched. The germline CDR1 and CDR2 sequences are MDHEN and SYDVKM. The CDR3 is 14 residues long. The CDR3 reads CASSVGQVNTEAFF. In DNA form, the CDR3 reads TGTGCCAGCAGCGTAGGACAGGTGAACACTGAAGCTTTCTTT. Full variable domain (rest looked up from reference TRBV28 and TRBJ1-1): DVKVTQSSRYLVKRTGEKVFLECVQDMDHENMFWYRQDPGLGLRLIYFSYDVKMKEKGDIPEGYSVSREKKERFSLILESASTNQTSMYLCASSVGQVNTEAFFGQGTRLTVV.

The chain uses TRBV24-1 and TRBJ2-1; the D gene is possibly TRBD2 (5 bases). The CDR3 is made up of 15 amino acids. The V end was cut by 4 bases, the J end by 5 bases, with 14 bases between. From germline, CDR1 is KGHDR and CDR2 SFDVKD. In DNA, the CDR3 is TGTGCCACCAGTGAAAGCGGAAAGAAAGACAATGAGCAGTTCTTC. Its protein product is CATSESGKKDNEQFF.

This clonotype was detected only a few times. The chain recombines TRBV9 with TRBJ2-3; D ambiguous. The CDR3 is 15 amino acids. V shed 3 bases and J shed 4 bases, with 15 bases lying between them. CDR1 and CDR2 from the germline V gene are SGDLS and YYNGEE. CDR3 residues: CASSESGSTADTQYF. The CDR3 DNA is TGTGCCAGCAGCGAATCCGGGTCCACGGCAGATACGCAGTATTTT.

The table lists this clonotype with a few counts. The chain links TRBV20-1 to TRBJ2-1; a possible D gene is TRBD2 (6 bases). CDR3 length: 15 amino acids. CDR1 and CDR2 (germline): DFQATT, SNEGSKA (reference sequence). Trimming left V 1 base short and J 8 bases short, with 18 bases between. CDR3 in DNA: TGCAGTGCTAGAGCGGGAGACTACCGAGTTCATGAGCAGTTCTTC. This translates into CSARAGDYRVHEQFF.

Regarding this clonotype: Just one base apart from a much larger clone, this may be a read error. V and J are TRBV7-9 and TRBJ1-1, with D unresolved. This CDR3 is 11 amino acids long. Trimming cost V 5 bases and J 10 bases, with 11 bases left between them. Germline V gene sequence: CDR1 SEHNR, CDR2 FQNEAQ (reference sequence). CDR3: CASSQLLGAFF. The CDR3 nucleotides are TGTGCCAGCAGCCAACTTCTTGGAGCTTTCTTT.

The chain has TRBV6-1 and TRBJ2-1; D call uncertain. Trimming left V 0 bases short and J 0 bases short, with 6 bases between. CDR3 length: 15 residues. Per germline, CDR1 MNHNS and CDR2 SASEGT. CDR3 bases: TGTGCCAGCAGTGAAGCAGGTAACTCCTACAATGAGCAGTTCTTC. This sequence encodes CASSEAGNSYNEQFF.

This clonotype was picked up many times. This sequence joins TRBV29-1 and TRBJ2-3, with a possible D match to TRBD2 (5 bases). Trimming removed 5 bases from V and 4 bases from J, with 13 bases in between. Looked up from germline, CDR1 is SQVTM and CDR2 is ANQGSEA. The CDR3 has 13 residues. CDR3 DNA sequence: TGCAGCGTTACGGGGAGAGGCGCAGATACGCAGTATTTT. This sequence encodes CSVTGRGADTQYF.

A word on this clonotype: It may be a read error: a sequence one base away is much more abundant. The gene calls are TRBV7-2 and TRBJ2-5; 8 bases line up with TRBD2. CDR1 SGHTA and CDR2 FQGNSA come from the germline V gene. The junction had 18 bases not matched to a gene; V was cut back by 1 base and J by 11 bases. The CDR3 loop spans 17 amino acids. The CDR3, as DNA: TGTGCCAGCAGCTTAGACGGGGGGGTGATGCCCTACAATGAGCAGTACTTC. Its translation: CASSLDGGVMPYNEQYF.

This clonotype appeared a few times. The chain joins TRBV5-5 to TRBJ2-1; 12 bases are a match to TRBD1. This CDR3 has 20 residues. J gave up 4 bases and V 5 bases, and 19 bases lay outside the gene matches. Per germline, CDR1 SGHKS and CDR2 YYEKEE (reference sequence). CDR3 sequence reads: CASSYYPGQGALSRYNEQFF. The CDR3 region has the DNA TGTGCCAGCAGTTATTACCCGGGACAGGGGGCCTTGAGCCGTTACAATGAGCAGTTCTTC.

A word on this clonotype: A single base separates this from a much larger clone, so it may be a read error. The chain joins TRBV12-3 or TRBV12-4 to TRBJ2-1, with 9 bases aligning to TRBD1. This CDR3 region has 15 residues. The DNA for the CDR3 is TGTGCCAGCAGTCCGCGACAGGGGGGGTTTAATGAGCAGGTCTTC. Encoded protein: CASSPRQGGFNEQVF.

The sample holds a few counts of this clonotype. The chain joins TRBV5-5 to TRBJ2-7, with 11 bases lining up with TRBD2. Germline V gene lookup returns CDR1 SGHKS and CDR2 YYEKEE (reference sequence). J lost 6 bases, V lost 3 bases, and 11 bases had no gene match. The CDR3 length is 16 residues. The CDR3 DNA sequence: TGTGCCAGCAGCTCCAAACCAACTAGCGGGAGACTCGAGCAGTACTTC. Amino acids: CASSSKPTSGRLEQYF. Variable domain in full (rest from reference TRBV5-5 and TRBJ2-7): DAGVTQSPTHLIKTRGQQVTLRCSPISGHKSVSWYQQVLGQGPQFIFQYYEKEERGRGNFPDRFSARQFPNYSSELNVNALLLGDSALYLCASSSKPTSGRLEQYFGPGTRLTVT.

To note about this clonotype: A read error is possible here, since a much larger clone lies one base away. The chain joins TRBV4-2 to TRBJ2-5; 13 positions match TRBD2. Germline CDR1 reads LGHNA; CDR2 reads YNFKEQ. V gave up 2 bases and J gave up 11 bases; unmatched junction bases: 17. The CDR3 sequence is 18 residues long. The DNA of the CDR3 is TGTGCCAGCAGCCAACTTGGGGCCGGACTAGCGGGAGCTGGAGAGCAGTACTTC. It specifies CASSQLGAGLAGAGEQYF.

The chain uses TRBV5-1 and TRBJ2-5; TRBD1 agrees at 8 bases. This CDR3 region has 15 residues. The V gene's germline CDR1 is SGHRS and CDR2 YFSETQ. V shed 2 bases, J shed 5 bases, and the junction held 8 bases outside the gene matches. This CDR3 reads CASSLKDRALETQYF. CDR3 DNA sequence: TGCGCCAGCAGCTTAAAGGACAGGGCTTTGGAGACCCAGTACTTC.

This clonotype was seen only a few times. This rearrangement joins TRBV11-1 to TRBJ2-3; 14 positions match TRBD2. The CDR3 totals 19 residues. Germline trimming cut 4 bases from V and 0 bases from J; bases unmatched to any gene: 9. Germline assignment: CDR1 SGHAT and CDR2 FQDESV (reference sequence). In nucleotides, the CDR3 is TGTGCCAGCAGCTCCCGGACTAGCGGGAGGTGGGGGAGCACAGATACGCAGTATTTT. Encoded protein: CASSSRTSGRWGSTDTQYF.

This clonotype has only a few counts. The CDR3: CSASYGYTF. The CDR3 region has the DNA TGCAGTGCTAGTTATGGCTACACCTTC. The chain is built from TRBV20-1 and TRBJ1-2, with D hard to call. CDR3 length equals 9 residues. The germline V and J ends were trimmed by 3 bases and 5 bases, with 1 base remaining between them. Germline CDR1 DFQATT, CDR2 SNEGSKA (reference sequence).

This clonotype was observed a few times. The chain links TRBV7-2 to TRBJ1-2, with D perhaps matching TRBD1 (5 bases). The CDR3 consists of 16 residues. Germline CDR1 reads SGHTA; CDR2 reads FQGNSA. V was shortened by 5 bases and J by 0 bases, with 16 bases between the two germline ends. The CDR3 nucleotides are TGTGCCAGCAGCCACGGGGGGAGCGAGTCTAACTATGGCTACACCTTC. The encoded protein is CASSHGGSESNYGYTF.

This clonotype was recorded once. A much larger clonotype is one base distant, so this may be a read error. The rearrangement uses TRBV29-1 and TRBJ2-3; perhaps TRBD2 as D (5 bases). The CDR3 covers 15 residues. Trimming stripped 1 base from V and 2 bases from J, with 13 bases between. Germline V gene sequence: CDR1 SQVTM, CDR2 ANQGSEA. CDR3 DNA sequence: TGCAGCGTTGAAGGCAGCCCGGGATCCACAGATACGCAGTATTTT. As protein: CSVEGSPGSTDTQYF.

The chain employs TRBV9 and TRBJ1-2; D gene unclear. Between the trimmed V and J ends, which lost 6 bases and 1 base, there was a span of 19 bases. The CDR3 loop spans 16 amino acids. Germline V lookup: CDR1 SGDLS, CDR2 YYNGEE. CDR3 region: CASTHRVGGYNYGYTF. CDR3 nucleotides: TGTGCCAGCACACATCGGGTAGGAGGGTATAACTATGGCTACACCTTC. Using reference TRBV9 and TRBJ1-2 for the parts outside the CDR3, the full variable domain is DSGVTQTPKHLITATGQRVTLRCSPRSGDLSVYWYQQSLDQGLQFLIQYYNGEERAKGNILERFSAQQFPDLHSELNLSSLELGDSALYFCASTHRVGGYNYGYTFGSGTRLTVV.

This clonotype was recorded a few times. The V and J genes are TRBV7-7 and TRBJ2-1, with D tentatively TRBD1 or TRBD2 (5 bases each). The CDR3 spans 17 residues. The V end lost 5 bases, the J end lost 0 bases, and 17 bases lay between the germline ends. Germline values: CDR1 SSHAT, CDR2 FNYEAQ (reference sequence). The CDR3 loop reads CASSQYGDPSSYNEQFF. CDR3 DNA: TGTGCCAGCAGCCAATATGGGGACCCCAGCTCCTACAATGAGCAGTTCTTC. Filled out from reference TRBV7-7 and TRBJ2-1, the complete variable domain reads GAGVSQSPRYKVTKRGQDVTLRCDPISSHATLYWYQQALGQGPEFLTYFNYEAQPDKSGLPSDRFSAERPEGSISTLTIQRTEQRDSAMYRCASSQYGDPSSYNEQFFGPGTRLTVL.

CDR3 nucleotide sequence: TGTGCCAGCAGCTTTACGGGTCAGTCGGACACTGAAGCTTTCTTT. Amino acids: CASSFTGQSDTEAFF. This chain links TRBV11-2 with TRBJ1-1, with D unresolved. Germline V lookup: CDR1 SGHAT, CDR2 FQNNGV. The CDR3 consists of 15 residues. Trimming removed 3 bases from V and 3 bases from J, with 14 bases in between.

DNA for the CDR3: TGTGCCAGCAGTCCAGGGACTACCGGGTCGGAGACCCAGTACTTC. Translated: CASSPGTTGSETQYF. The chain is built from TRBV12-3 or TRBV12-4 and TRBJ2-5; 7 positions match TRBD2. The CDR3 extends over 15 amino acids. J gave up 5 bases and V 5 bases, and 11 bases lay outside the gene matches.